This TCR beta chain was observed in a study of T cells after yellow fever vaccination. V lost 1 base and J 7 bases, leaving 11 bases between the germline ends. There are 13 residues in the CDR3. Looked up from germline, CDR1 is SGDLS and CDR2 is YYNGEE. TCRdb analysed the 5' RACE reads with MiXCR anew, one entry per CDR3 protein. The sample records 500,000 to 650,000 distinct CDR3 sequences, about a sixth being singletons. A few counts support this clonotype. Its antigen remains unknown. Points from the study as a whole: CD4 and CD8 compartments shared a small share of clonotypes, likely from convergent recombination.

The V and J genes are TRBV9 and TRBJ1-1; perhaps TRBD1 as D (5 bases). Sequenced here: PBMCs, sampled 5 to 6 days after the first yellow fever vaccination. The TCR comes from a man between 18 and 29 years old who received the YFV17D yellow fever vaccine. CDR3: CASSVQGTSEAFF. In nucleotides, the CDR3 is TGTGCCAGCAGCGTACAAGGGACGAGTGAAGCTTTCTTT.